This T cell receptor beta chain stems from a study of blood T cell repertoires in COVID-19. Turning to the study itself: The study drew acute and convalescent COVID-19 samples from the United States, Italy and Spain. From T cells, B-cell-depleted T cells, or PBMCs came the material, which was cDNA or gDNA.

Seattle enrolled patients during active infection and tracked them longitudinally. Repertoires were generated with immunoSEQ multiplex PCR, while TCRdb's copy carries only in-frame clones and drops some. The table has 15,000 to 20,000 clones, 77% seen once. Trimming took 5 bases from V and 3 from J, leaving 14 bases between them. The CDR3 length is 15 residues. Germline lookup yields CDR1 MDHEN and CDR2 SYDVKM. Sequencing was done on a sample of peripheral blood. The receptor was derived from a man in his sixties or seventies with COVID-19, enrolled during active disease. The V call is TRBV28, the J call TRBJ1-5, with D hard to call. The DNA for the CDR3 is TGTGCCAGCAGTCTGGGAGTTAGGATCAATCAGCCCCAGCATTTT. Protein product: CASSLGVRINQPQHF.